This TCR beta chain appears in the sequencing data of a study of shared clonotypes between healthy human individuals. This CDR3 is built from 13 residues. Trimming stripped 4 bases from V and 0 bases from J, with 7 bases between. Germline CDR1 reads SGHRS; CDR2 reads YFSETQ. Profiling relied on immunoSEQ multiplex PCR, and the TCRdb table lists in-frame clones only, not all of them. The table lists around 1.5 million clones, 95% to 99% of them singletons. V usage is TRBV5-1 and J usage is TRBJ1-2, with no clear D. The receptor comes from a man aged 25 to 45 in good health. The material sequenced was naive CD4+ T cells sorted from blood. Subset specified: CD45RA+ positively selected. CDR3 DNA sequence: TGCGCCAGCAGCCTGGAGGCTAACTATGGCTACACCTTC. The encoded protein is CASSLEANYGYTF.